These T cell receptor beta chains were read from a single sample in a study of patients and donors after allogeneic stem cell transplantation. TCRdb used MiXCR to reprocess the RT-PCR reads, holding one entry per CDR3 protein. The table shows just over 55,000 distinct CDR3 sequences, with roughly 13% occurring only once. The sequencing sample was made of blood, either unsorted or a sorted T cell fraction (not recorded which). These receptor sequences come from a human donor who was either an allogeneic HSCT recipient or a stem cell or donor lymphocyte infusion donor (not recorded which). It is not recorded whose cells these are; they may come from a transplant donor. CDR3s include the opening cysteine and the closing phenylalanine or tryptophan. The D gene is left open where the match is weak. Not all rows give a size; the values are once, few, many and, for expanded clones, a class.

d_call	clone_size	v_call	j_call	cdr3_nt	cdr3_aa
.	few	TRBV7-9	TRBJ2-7	TGTGCCAGCAGCTTGAAGGGGCAGGGGGGATCCTACGAGCAGTACTTC	CASSLKGQGGSYEQYF
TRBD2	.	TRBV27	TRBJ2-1	TGTGCCAGCAGTTTGCCTCCGGGACTAGCGGGAGGGAGGGTTAATGAGCAGTTCTTC	CASSLPPGLAGGRVNEQFF
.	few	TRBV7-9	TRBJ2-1	TGTGCCGGGACGGAAAGGCACAATGAGCAGTTCTTC	CAGTERHNEQFF
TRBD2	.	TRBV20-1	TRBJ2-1	TGCAGTGCTAGGTTACTCAGGGGGACTAGCGGACTCTACGATTCCTACAATGAGCAGTTCTTC	CSARLLRGTSGLYDSYNEQFF
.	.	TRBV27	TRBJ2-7	TGTGCCAGCAGTTTAGGGTCTTGGGACCTCTTGGGGTACGAGCAGTACTTC	CASSLGSWDLLGYEQYF
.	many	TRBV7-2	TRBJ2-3	TGTGCCAGCAGCCCCAGCGGGTTCACAGATACGCAGTATTTT	CASSPSGFTDTQYF
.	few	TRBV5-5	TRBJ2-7	TGTGCCAGCACCTTGGGAGCGGGCTCCTCCTACGAGCAGTACTTC	CASTLGAGSSYEQYF
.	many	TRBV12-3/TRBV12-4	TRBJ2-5	TGTGCCAGCAGTTTCCCTGGGGAGACCCAGTACTTC	CASSFPGETQYF
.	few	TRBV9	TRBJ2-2	TGTGCCAGCAGCGTAGGGAGGTCGGGGCCCGGGGAGCTGTTTTTT	CASSVGRSGPGELFF
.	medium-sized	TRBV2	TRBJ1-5	TGTGCCAGCAGTGATCTGAATAGCAATCAGCCCCAGCATTTT	CASSDLNSNQPQHF
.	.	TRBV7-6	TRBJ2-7	TGTGCCAGCAGCTCGGGACACCGCTACGAGCAGTACTTC	CASSSGHRYEQYF
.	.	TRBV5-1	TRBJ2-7	TGCGCCAGCAGCCCCCCGCGGGGTAGATACGAGCAGTACTTC	CASSPPRGRYEQYF
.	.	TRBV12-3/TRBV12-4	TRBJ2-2	TGTGCCAGCAGCTGGAACACCGGGGAGCTGTTTTTT	CASSWNTGELFF
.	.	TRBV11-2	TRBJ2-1	TGTGCCAGCAGCCCCCTGGTGGCAGGGGCATACAATGAGCAGTTCTTC	CASSPLVAGAYNEQFF
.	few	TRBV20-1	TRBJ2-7	TGCAGTGCTAGAGATTATGTGGCAGGGGTGTTCTCCTACGAGCAGTACTTC	CSARDYVAGVFSYEQYF
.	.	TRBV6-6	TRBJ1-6	TGTGCCAGCTTCAGTTCGGGGTCACGCTCCTATAATTCACCCCTCCACTTT	CASFSSGSRSYNSPLHF
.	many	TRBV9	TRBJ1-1	TGTGCCAGCAGCGAAGGGGCGAATGGGAAGACTGAAGCTTTCTTT	CASSEGANGKTEAFF
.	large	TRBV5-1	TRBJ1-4	TGCGCCAGCAGCTTGAGGGACCCCGGGCAGGACGAAAAACTGTTTTTT	CASSLRDPGQDEKLFF
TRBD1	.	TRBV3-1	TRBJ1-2	TGTGCCAGCAGCCAAGGACAGGGAAGTAGTGGCTACACCTTC	CASSQGQGSSGYTF
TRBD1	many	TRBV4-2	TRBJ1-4	TGTGCCAGCAGCCACATAGGACAGGGGGATGAAAAACTGTTTTTT	CASSHIGQGDEKLFF
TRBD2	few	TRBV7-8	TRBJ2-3	TGTGCCAGCAGCAAACGGACTAGCGGAGATACGCAGTATTTT	CASSKRTSGDTQYF
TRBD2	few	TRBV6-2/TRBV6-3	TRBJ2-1	TGTGCCAGCAGCTCCAGCGGGAGCTCCTACAATGAGCAGTTCTTC	CASSSSGSSYNEQFF
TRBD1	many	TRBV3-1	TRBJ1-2	TGTGCCAGCAGCCTCATGGGACAGTTCTATGGCTACACCTTC	CASSLMGQFYGYTF
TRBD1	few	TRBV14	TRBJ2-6	TGTGCCAGCAGCCGACGGGACAGGGCGGTCTCTGGGGCCAACGTCCTGACTTTC	CASSRRDRAVSGANVLTF
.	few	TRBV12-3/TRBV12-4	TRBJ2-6	TGTGCCAGCAGTTTAGTGAAAACAGGGATAACCTCTGGGGCCAACGTCCTGACTTTC	CASSLVKTGITSGANVLTF
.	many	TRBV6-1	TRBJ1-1	TGTGCCAGCAGTGAATGGGAGCTGGGGCCACAAGCTTTCTTT	CASSEWELGPQAFF
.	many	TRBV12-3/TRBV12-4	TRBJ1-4	TGTGCCAGCAGTTTAGTCTCAGGCACTAATGAAAAACTGTTTTTT	CASSLVSGTNEKLFF
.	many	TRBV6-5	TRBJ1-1	TGTGCCAGCAGTCGACACCAGACCATGAACACTGAAGCTTTCTTT	CASSRHQTMNTEAFF
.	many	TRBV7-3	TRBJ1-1	TGTGCCAGCAGCTTATCGGGGGGGAGCACTGAAGCTTTCTTT	CASSLSGGSTEAFF
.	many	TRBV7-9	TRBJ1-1	TGTGCCAGCAGCTGGTACACTGAAGCTTTCTTT	CASSWYTEAFF
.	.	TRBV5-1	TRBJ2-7	TGCGCCAGCAGCGTTGGACAGTCCTCCTCCTACGAGCAGTACTTC	CASSVGQSSSYEQYF
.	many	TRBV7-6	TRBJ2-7	TGTGCCAGCAGCTTAAACAGATACGAGCAGTACTTC	CASSLNRYEQYF
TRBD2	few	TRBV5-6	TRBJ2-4	TGTGCCAGCAGCTGGTTAGCGGGCGGGGACATTCAGTACTTC	CASSWLAGGDIQYF
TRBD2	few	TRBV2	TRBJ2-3	TGTGCCAGCAGTGAACTTACTAGCGGCACAGATACGCAGTATTTT	CASSELTSGTDTQYF
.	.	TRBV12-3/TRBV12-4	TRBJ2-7	TGTGCCAGCCTCCTGGATCTAGCCTCCTACGAGCAGTACTTC	CASLLDLASYEQYF
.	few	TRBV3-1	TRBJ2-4	TGTGCCAGCAGCCAAGATAGGGACGGAGGGATTCGGGACATTCAGTACTTC	CASSQDRDGGIRDIQYF
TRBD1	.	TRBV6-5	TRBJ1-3	TGTGCCAGCAGTTACGGCGGGACAGGGGCTGGAAACACCATATATTTT	CASSYGGTGAGNTIYF
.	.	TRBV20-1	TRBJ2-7	TGCAGTGTTCGGGACACATCTTCCTACGAGCAGTACTTC	CSVRDTSSYEQYF
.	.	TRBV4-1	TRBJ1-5	TGCGCCAGCAGCCAAGAAGGGAAAGGGGGTGGCAATCAGCCCCAGCATTTT	CASSQEGKGGGNQPQHF
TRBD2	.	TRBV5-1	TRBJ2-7	TGCGCCAGCAGCTTGGTACTAGCGGGGCCCAGCTCCTACGAGCAGTACTTC	CASSLVLAGPSSYEQYF
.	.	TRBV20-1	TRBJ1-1	TGCAGTGCTAGGTGGGGGACTGAAGCTTTCTTT	CSARWGTEAFF
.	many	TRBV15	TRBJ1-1	TGTGCCACCAGCAGAGAGGGCAGGGCGACCACTGAAGCTTTCTTT	CATSREGRATTEAFF
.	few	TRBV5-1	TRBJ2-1	TGCGCCAGCGTAGCGCCTTCCTACAATGAGCAGTTCTTC	CASVAPSYNEQFF